This TCR beta chain was obtained from a study of blood T cell repertoires in COVID-19. Study details: COVID-19 samples, acute and convalescent, were from the United States, Italy and Spain.

Original analysis: Estimates of nucleated cell counts were drawn from the amplification of reference gene primers. TCRdb keeps only in-frame clones here, not all; method: immunoSEQ multiplex PCR. That table supplies the V and J calls and clone size; D and trimming were determined from the DNA. The sample holds around 60,000 clones, 74% seen once. The sequence came from a woman of 80 years or more with acute or convalescent COVID-19. The sequencing input was peripheral blood.

CDR3 sequence: CASSPTENYGYTF. The CDR3 bases are TGTGCCAGCAGCCCAACAGAGAACTATGGCTACACCTTC. The rearrangement uses TRBV12-3 or TRBV12-4 and TRBJ1-2, with D hard to call. The V and J ends lost 6 bases and 2 bases respectively, with 10 bases between them. The CDR3 runs to 13 residues.